These 14 T cell receptor beta chains originate from one sample sequenced in a study of tumor-infiltrating lymphocytes in primary liver carcinoma. The blood RNA (from unsorted whole blood) was obtained, and germline DNA was also extracted. From roughly 0.45 ug total RNA, TCR beta cDNA was generated with a primer in the constant region. Slightly modified ARM-PCR with three nested multiplex PCR rounds yielded TCR beta libraries. With TRBV1-TRBV30 forward primers and a C-beta reverse primer, the first two PCR rounds were run for nine to eleven cycles each. TCRdb re-analysed the multiplex PCR reads in MiXCR, keeping a single row per CDR3 protein. The table has hundreds of thousands of distinct CDR3 sequences, approximately 54% seen once. Source material: peripheral blood. The receptors originated from a woman aged 25 to 39 with primary liver carcinoma and hepatitis B virus infection.

This clonotype was observed at least ten times. This chain joins TRBV12-3 or TRBV12-4 and TRBJ1-2; D gene uncertain. The CDR3 length is 12 residues. V shed 6 bases and J shed 6 bases, with 11 bases lying between them. CDR3 DNA sequence: TGTGCCAGCAGCTACGCCCCGAATGGCTACACCTTC. This codes for CASSYAPNGYTF.

Worth noting for this clonotype: The CDR3 does not close with the conserved phenylalanine or tryptophan, likely indicating a read error. The J gene is TRBJ2-1, the V gene TRBV12-3 or TRBV12-4; D possibly corresponds to TRBD2 (6 bases). The CDR3 has 14 residues. The V and J ends lost 4 bases and 9 bases respectively, with 16 bases between them. The chain's CDR3 is CASSWRDGWGEQFY. CDR3 nucleotide sequence: TGTGCCAGCAGTTGGAGGGATGGTTGGGGTGAGCAGTTCTAC.

Turning to this clonotype: The germline gene is not matched at one end of the junction; a read error may be the cause. The V and J genes are TRBV29-1 and TRBJ1-1; weak D call: TRBD1 (5 bases). Germline V gene sequence: CDR1 SQVTM, CDR2 ANQGSEA. This CDR3 region has 11 residues. In nucleotides, the CDR3 is TGCAGCGTTGCCCGGGGGACTGGAGCTTTCTTT. Translated, it gives CSVARGTGAFF.

This clonotype occurred once. The V gene is TRBV7-9, the J gene TRBJ2-5; 12 nucleotides match TRBD2. Germline loops: CDR1 SEHNR, CDR2 FQNEAQ (reference sequence). This CDR3 contains 16 residues. After removal of 2 bases from V and 2 bases from J, the junction contained 3 bases not matched to a gene. CDR3 coding DNA: TGTGCCAGCAGCTTATCGCTAGCGGGAGGGCAAGAGACCCAGTACTTC. It yields the protein CASSLSLAGGQETQYF.

The chain combines TRBV6-6 with TRBJ2-2, with TRBD2 matching over 7 bases. Germline V gene data show CDR1 as MNHNY and CDR2 as SVGAGI (reference sequence). The CDR3 contains 15 residues. Trimming removed 3 bases from V and 4 bases from J; junction bases left unmatched: 5. The CDR3 bases are TGTGCCAGCAGTTATGGCCGGGAGGCCACCGGGGAGCTGTTTTTT. It specifies CASSYGREATGELFF.

There are many counts of this clonotype. V gene TRBV4-2 combines with J gene TRBJ1-5; TRBD1 might be the D (5 bases). Between the trimmed V and J ends, which lost 0 bases and 0 bases, there was a span of 6 bases. From germline, CDR1 is LGHNA and CDR2 YNFKEQ. This CDR3 spans 15 amino acids. Written as DNA, the CDR3 is TGTGCCAGCAGCCAAGAAGGGGATAGCAATCAGCCCCAGCATTTT. Translation: CASSQEGDSNQPQHF.

This clonotype was counted ten times or more. This rearrangement joins TRBV6-2 or TRBV6-3 to TRBJ2-1; D perhaps matches TRBD2 (6 bases). The length of the CDR3 is 15 residues. Germline V gives CDR1 MNHEY, CDR2 SVGEGT. The V and J ends lost 6 bases and 8 bases respectively, with 20 bases between them. The CDR3 reads CASSTLGGISHEQFF. The CDR3 DNA follows: TGTGCCAGCAGCACCCTTGGCGGGATTAGCCATGAGCAGTTCTTC.

As concerns this clonotype: A single base separates this from a much larger clone, so it may be a read error. The chain carries TRBV29-1 and TRBJ2-5; D possibly corresponds to TRBD1 (6 bases). Germline CDR1 is SQVTM and CDR2 is ANQGSEA. The CDR3 totals 12 residues. V was clipped by 7 bases and J by 7 bases, with 16 bases between them. CDR3 in amino acids: CSGYRDIGTQYF. The CDR3 nucleotides read TGCAGCGGATACCGGGACATCGGGACCCAGTACTTC.

To note about this clonotype: A much larger clone is a single base away; this may be a read error. The chain employs TRBV6-1 and TRBJ2-4; D unclear. In germline, CDR1 is MNHNS, CDR2 SASEGT. There are 12 residues in the CDR3. Between the trimmed V and J ends, which lost 0 bases and 10 bases, there was a span of 7 bases. The CDR3 nucleotides are TGTGCCAGCAGTGAAGCGCTGGAGATTCAGTACTTC. Translation gives CASSEALEIQYF.

Of note for this clonotype: A much larger clone sits a single nucleotide away, making a read error possible. This chain connects TRBV29-1 to TRBJ2-7; 13 positions agree with TRBD2. CDR3 size: 14 residues. CDR1 and CDR2 from the germline V gene are SQVTM and ANQGSEA. V shed 5 bases and J 6 bases; nucleotides not matched to a gene: 7. The CDR3 region is CSVTGLAGVGEQYF. CDR3 DNA: TGCAGCGTTACTGGACTAGCGGGAGTGGGCGAGCAGTACTTC.

To note about this clonotype: With a much larger clone just one base away, this may be a read error. The chain carries TRBV10-3 and TRBJ2-5; 10 bases fit TRBD1. Unmatched junction bases numbered 12, after V lost 6 bases and J lost 14 bases. Germline V gene data show CDR1 as ENHRY and CDR2 as SYGVKD. The CDR3 covers 13 residues. In nucleotides, the CDR3 is TGTGCCATCAGGGGGACAGGGGAATACGAGCACTACTTC. Protein sequence: CAIRGTGEYEHYF.

This clonotype appeared a single time. A much larger clonotype is one base distant, so this may be a read error. The V call is TRBV12-3 or TRBV12-4, the J call TRBJ2-1, with 11 positions matching TRBD2. The CDR3 runs to 14 residues. The CDR3 bases are TGTGCCAGCAGTCTTAGCGGGAGGGGGAATGAGCAGATCTTC. Its protein product is CASSLSGRGNEQIF.

This clonotype was recorded a few times. This may be a read error, as it is one base from a much larger clone. V gene TRBV11-2 combines with J gene TRBJ2-3; 9 nucleotides align to TRBD1. The germline CDR1 and CDR2 sequences are SGHAT and FQNNGV. CDR3 length: 14 residues. The junction had 3 bases not matched to a gene; V was cut back by 1 base and J by 7 bases. CDR3 amino acids: CASSLGQGGYTQYF. The CDR3 DNA sequence: TGTGCCAGCAGCTTAGGACAGGGGGGATATACGCAGTATTTT. Drawing the rest from reference TRBV11-2 and TRBJ2-3, the complete variable domain is EAGVAQSPRYKIIEKRQSVAFWCNPISGHATLYWYQQILGQGPKLLIQFQNNGVVDDSQLPKDRFSAERLKGVDSTLKIQPAKLEDSAVYLCASSLGQGGYTQYFGPGTRLTVL.

This clonotype was observed a few times. V is TRBV28 and J is TRBJ1-6; D is undetermined. Germline V gene data show CDR1 as MDHEN and CDR2 as SYDVKM. The ends were cut back, 1 base at V and 5 bases at J, with 9 bases in the middle. This CDR3 spans 15 amino acids. The CDR3 region is CASSLSALHNSPLHF. In DNA, the CDR3 is TGTGCCAGCAGTTTATCGGCGTTACATAATTCACCCCTCCACTTT.